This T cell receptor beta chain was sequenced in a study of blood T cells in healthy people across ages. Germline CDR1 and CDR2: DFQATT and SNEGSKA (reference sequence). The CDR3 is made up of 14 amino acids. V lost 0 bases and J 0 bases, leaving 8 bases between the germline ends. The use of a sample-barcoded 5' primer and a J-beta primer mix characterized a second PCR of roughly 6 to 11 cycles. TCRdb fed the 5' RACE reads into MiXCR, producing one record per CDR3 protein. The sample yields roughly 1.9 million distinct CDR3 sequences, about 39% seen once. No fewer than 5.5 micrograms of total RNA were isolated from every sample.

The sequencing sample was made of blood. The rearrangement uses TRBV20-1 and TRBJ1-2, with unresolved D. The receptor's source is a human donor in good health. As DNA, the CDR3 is TGCAGTGCTAGAGACAGCACGGCTAACTATGGCTACACCTTC. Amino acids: CSARDSTANYGYTF.